A single sample gave rise to the 25 T cell receptor beta chains below, sequenced in a study of PD-1 blockade in mismatch repair-deficient tumors. Sequenced by immunoSEQ multiplex PCR; TCRdb stores in-frame clones only, minus some. The profile covers approximately 63,000 clones, with about 91% appearing a single time and approximately 15% taken by the ten largest. This specimen consisted of peripheral blood, obtained 52 weeks after starting pembrolizumab. These receptors all come from an adult with mismatch repair-deficient cancer.

J is TRBJ1-1 and V is TRBV10-3; 9 bases fit TRBD1. This CDR3 is 14 amino acids long. Germline CDR1 ENHRY, CDR2 SYGVKD. J gave up 4 bases and V 4 bases, and 4 bases lay outside the gene matches. DNA of the CDR3: TGTGCCATCAGTGGGGACAGGGCGGGCACTGAAGCTTTCTTT. Its translation is CAISGDRAGTEAFF.

The V and J genes are TRBV27 and TRBJ1-2; D gene ambiguous. Trimming removed 4 bases from V and 2 bases from J, with 8 bases in between. Germline loops: CDR1 MNHEY, CDR2 SMNVEV (reference sequence). The CDR3 runs 13 residues. The CDR3 is CASSSRENYGYTF. CDR3 bases: TGTGCCAGCAGTTCAAGGGAGAACTATGGCTACACCTTC.

This clone has a count of ten or more. One end of the junction fails to match germline, which may point to a read error. V and J are TRBV4-1 and TRBJ2-7; a possible D gene is TRBD2 (5 bases). The CDR3 extends over 13 amino acids. The germline V gene encodes CDR1 MGHRA and CDR2 YSYEKL. The DNA of the CDR3 is TGCGCCAGCAGCCAAGATAGGGCCCAACCAACGGGGTTC. Translated, it gives CASSQDRAQPTGF.

There are a few counts of this clone. V usage is TRBV7-9 and J usage is TRBJ2-2; tentative D call: TRBD2 (6 bases). The germline V gene has CDR1 SEHNR and CDR2 FQNEAQ (reference sequence). This CDR3 comprises 15 residues. V shed 2 bases and J shed 6 bases, with 13 bases lying between them. The CDR3 DNA reads TGTGCCAGCAGCTTAATCTCCGGGAGTGCCGGGGAGCTGTTTTTT. This gives the protein CASSLISGSAGELFF.

The rearrangement links TRBV5-6 to TRBJ2-6, with D tentatively TRBD1 or TRBD2 (5 bases each). In germline, CDR1 is SGHDT, CDR2 YYEEEE. This CDR3 is built from 15 residues. Trimming removed 1 base from V and 3 bases from J, with 8 bases in between. For the CDR3, the DNA is TGTGCCAGCAGCTTGTGGGGGAGTGGGGCCAACGTCCTGACTTTC. Its translation: CASSLWGSGANVLTF.

The chain employs TRBV6-1 and TRBJ1-2; D remains unclear. The V gene lost 4 bases and the J gene lost 6 bases, with 12 bases spanning the gap. From germline, CDR1 is MNHNS and CDR2 SASEGT. The CDR3 length is 13 residues. This CDR3 reads CASSANLGDGYTF. In DNA, the CDR3 is TGTGCCAGCAGTGCGAACCTTGGGGATGGCTACACCTTC.

The chain employs TRBV4-3 and TRBJ2-1; 9 bases line up with TRBD2. This CDR3 has 16 amino acids. CDR1 is LGHNA and CDR2 is YSLEER in the germline V gene. Trimming at V came to 4 bases and at J to 3 bases, leaving 7 bases not matched to a gene. CDR3 region: CASSLLAGSGYNEQFF. The CDR3 DNA follows: TGCGCCAGCAGCCTCCTAGCGGGATCTGGCTACAATGAGCAGTTCTTC.

The gene calls are TRBV6-6 and TRBJ1-3, with a tentative D call TRBD1 (6 bases). Germline-derived CDR1 and CDR2 are MNHNY and SVGAGI (reference sequence). The CDR3 consists of 15 residues. The V gene lost 2 bases and the J gene lost 3 bases, with 11 bases spanning the gap. CDR3 in DNA: TGTGCCAGCAGTTACGCAGGGGCAGGTGGAAACACCATATATTTT. Amino acids: CASSYAGAGGNTIYF.

The chain uses TRBV5-5 and TRBJ2-7; D gene unclear. This CDR3 comprises 13 residues. Germline CDR1 SGHKS, CDR2 YYEKEE (reference sequence). V lost 3 bases, J lost 2 bases, and 9 bases lay in between. The CDR3 region has the DNA TGTGCCAGCAGCTCCGGGCCACCCTACGAGCAGTACTTC. Protein: CASSSGPPYEQYF. Full variable domain (remainder filled in from reference TRBV5-5 and TRBJ2-7): DAGVTQSPTHLIKTRGQQVTLRCSPISGHKSVSWYQQVLGQGPQFIFQYYEKEERGRGNFPDRFSARQFPNYSSELNVNALLLGDSALYLCASSSGPPYEQYFGPGTRLTVT.

The chain is built from TRBV30 and TRBJ2-7; 12 bases are shared with TRBD2. This CDR3 contains 15 residues. Germline lookup yields CDR1 GTSNPN and CDR2 SVGIG (reference sequence). The J segment lost 2 bases and the V segment lost 1 base, leaving 3 bases of the junction unmatched. In DNA, the CDR3 is TGTGCCTGGAGTGGGCGACTAGCGGGAGCCTACGAGCAGTACTTC. It encodes CAWSGRLAGAYEQYF. Together with reference TRBV30 and TRBJ2-7, the CDR3 gives the full variable domain: SQTIHQWPATLVQPVGSPLSLECTVEGTSNPNLYWYRQAAGRGLQLLFYSVGIGQISSEVPQNLSASRPQDRQFILSSKKLLLSDSGFYLCAWSGRLAGAYEQYFGPGTRLTVT.

The J gene is TRBJ2-7, the V gene TRBV29-1; D is uncertain. Germline V CDR1 and CDR2: SQVTM, ANQGSEA. Trimming took off 0 bases at V and 3 bases at J, with 6 bases between the two ends. The CDR3 consists of 12 residues. In DNA, the CDR3 is TGCAGCGTTGAAGACCAGAACTACGAGCAGTACTTC. Amino acid sequence: CSVEDQNYEQYF.

This chain joins TRBV4-1 and TRBJ1-1; the D gene is possibly TRBD1 (5 bases). The CDR3 is made up of 14 amino acids. Between the trimmed V and J ends, which lost 1 base and 7 bases, there was a span of 13 bases. Germline CDR1 reads MGHRA; CDR2 reads YSYEKL. Written as DNA, the CDR3 is TGCGCCAGCAGCCAAGGGGGAGGGGAAGATGAAGCTTTCTTT. Amino acid sequence: CASSQGGGEDEAFF.

The chain is built from TRBV7-8 and TRBJ2-6, with TRBD1 matching 8 bases. CDR3 size: 16 residues. J gave up 4 bases and V 11 bases, and 13 bases lay outside the gene matches. Germline V gene lookup returns CDR1 SGHVS and CDR2 FQNEAQ. CDR3: CAGIGQGEEGANVLTF. The CDR3 DNA follows: TGTGCCGGAATCGGACAGGGCGAGGAAGGGGCCAACGTCCTGACTTTC. Based on the CDR3 plus reference TRBV7-8 and TRBJ2-6, the full variable domain is GAGVSQSPRYKVAKRGQDVALRCDPISGHVSLFWYQQALGQGPEFLTYFQNEAQLDKSGLPSDRFFAERPEGSVSTLKIQRTQQEDSAVYLCAGIGQGEEGANVLTFGAGSRLTVL.

The chain links TRBV30 to TRBJ2-5; TRBD2 is a possible D gene (5 bases). V was cut by 0 bases and J by 9 bases, with 17 bases left in between. CDR1 and CDR2 (germline): GTSNPN, SVGIG (reference sequence). The CDR3 loop spans 14 amino acids. CDR3 DNA sequence: TGTGCCTGGAGTGTAGGAGGACGTTTAGGGTCCCAGTACTTC. This sequence encodes CAWSVGGRLGSQYF.

The chain uses TRBV6-6 and TRBJ2-5, with D possibly being TRBD1 (5 bases). The CDR3 length is 13 residues. The V gene's germline CDR1 is MNHNY and CDR2 SVGAGI (reference sequence). V lost 6 bases and J 4 bases, leaving 12 bases between the germline ends. The CDR3 nucleotides read TGTGCCAGCAGCCGCGGACAAGGAGAGACCCAGTACTTC. It codes for CASSRGQGETQYF.

The CDR3 sequence: CASSWRGNNEQFF. CDR3 bases: TGTGCCAGCAGTTGGAGGGGGAACAATGAGCAGTTCTTC. J is TRBJ2-1 and V is TRBV27, with D perhaps being TRBD1 or TRBD2 (6 bases each). Germline values: CDR1 MNHEY, CDR2 SMNVEV (reference sequence). Trimming stripped 4 bases from V and 5 bases from J, with 9 bases between. CDR3 length equals 13 residues.

The chain combines TRBV11-3 with TRBJ2-5, with 9 bases aligning to TRBD2. Germline V gene sequence: CDR1 SGHNT, CDR2 YENEEA. The CDR3 has 15 amino acids. Trimming removed 4 bases from V and 4 bases from J; junction bases left unmatched: 7. The CDR3 sequence: CASSSLAGEGETQYF. The CDR3 DNA follows: TGTGCCAGCAGCTCTTTAGCGGGGGAGGGAGAGACCCAGTACTTC.

This rearrangement joins TRBV9 to TRBJ2-1, with 10 bases that match TRBD2. The CDR3 is 19 residues long. Germline-derived CDR1 and CDR2 are SGDLS and YYNGEE. The trim removed 6 bases at V and 0 bases at J, leaving 15 bases unmatched. CDR3 sequence: CASTPTGTSASSSYNEQFF. In DNA form, the CDR3 reads TGTGCCAGCACACCTACCGGGACTAGCGCATCAAGCTCCTACAATGAGCAGTTCTTC. The full variable domain, its missing parts supplied by reference TRBV9 and TRBJ2-1, is DSGVTQTPKHLITATGQRVTLRCSPRSGDLSVYWYQQSLDQGLQFLIQYYNGEERAKGNILERFSAQQFPDLHSELNLSSLELGDSALYFCASTPTGTSASSSYNEQFFGPGTRLTVL.

The sample holds one count of this clone. The V and J genes are TRBV2 and TRBJ2-5; D could derive from TRBD1 or TRBD2 (5 bases each). The CDR3 length is 16 residues. Between the trimmed V and J ends, which lost 8 bases and 7 bases, there was a span of 26 bases. Per germline, CDR1 SNHLY and CDR2 FYNNEI. The CDR3 protein is CASPPYPGPVKGTQYF. In nucleotides, the CDR3 is TGTGCCAGCCCGCCCTACCCGGGACCGGTCAAAGGGACCCAGTACTTC.

This chain joins TRBV29-1 and TRBJ2-1, with 7 bases matching TRBD1. J was trimmed by 3 bases and V by 7 bases; bases with no gene match: 12. Germline CDR1 and CDR2: SQVTM and ANQGSEA. The CDR3 sequence is 15 residues long. Written as DNA, the CDR3 is TGCAGCGGTGGCCGACAGGGTCGGGTCTACAATGAGCAGTTCTTC. This gives the protein CSGGRQGRVYNEQFF.

The chain employs TRBV6-6 and TRBJ1-5; no definite D call. The CDR3 loop spans 13 amino acids. Per the germline V gene, CDR1 is MNHNY and CDR2 is SVGAGI (reference sequence). Trimming shortened V by 6 bases and J by 7 bases, and 13 bases separated the two germline ends. CDR3 bases: TGTGCCAGCAGCCCCTCTCGGGGACAGCCCCAGCATTTT. Protein: CASSPSRGQPQHF.

This sequence joins TRBV27 and TRBJ2-2, with a tentative D call TRBD2 (6 bases). Looked up from germline, CDR1 is MNHEY and CDR2 is SMNVEV (reference sequence). The V and J ends lost 4 bases and 0 bases respectively, with 6 bases between them. The CDR3 is 14 amino acids. The DNA for the CDR3 is TGTGCCAGCAGTTGGGGGGCGAACACCGGGGAGCTGTTTTTT. It encodes CASSWGANTGELFF.

The rearrangement uses TRBV4-1 and TRBJ2-1; D is undetermined. This CDR3 is built from 14 residues. Trimming pared 1 base from V and 9 bases from J, leaving 13 bases between. CDR1 and CDR2 from the germline V gene are MGHRA and YSYEKL. CDR3 in amino acids: CASSQVGLPSEQFF. The CDR3 DNA sequence: TGCGCCAGCAGCCAAGTAGGTCTCCCTAGTGAGCAGTTCTTC.

This chain links TRBV5-5 with TRBJ2-7; 10 nucleotides match TRBD1. From germline, CDR1 is SGHKS and CDR2 YYEKEE (reference sequence). The length of the CDR3 is 15 residues. J lost 7 bases, V lost 4 bases, and 11 bases had no gene match. The CDR3 DNA follows: TGTGCCAGCAGCGGGAGCGGGACAGGGGTTCGGGAGCAGTACTTC. Translated: CASSGSGTGVREQYF.

The chain recombines TRBV7-9 with TRBJ2-7; unclear D gene. The germline V gene has CDR1 SEHNR and CDR2 FQNEAQ (reference sequence). There are 13 residues in the CDR3. The V end was cut by 10 bases, the J end by 1 base, with 14 bases between. The CDR3 DNA is TGTGCCACCGTACACGCCAGGTCCTACGAGCAGTACTTC. Translation gives CATVHARSYEQYF. Full variable domain (rest looked up from reference TRBV7-9 and TRBJ2-7): DTGVSQNPRHKITKRGQNVTFRCDPISEHNRLYWYRQTLGQGPEFLTYFQNEAQLEKSRLLSDRFSAERPKGSFSTLEIQRTEQGDSAMYLCATVHARSYEQYFGPGTRLTVT.